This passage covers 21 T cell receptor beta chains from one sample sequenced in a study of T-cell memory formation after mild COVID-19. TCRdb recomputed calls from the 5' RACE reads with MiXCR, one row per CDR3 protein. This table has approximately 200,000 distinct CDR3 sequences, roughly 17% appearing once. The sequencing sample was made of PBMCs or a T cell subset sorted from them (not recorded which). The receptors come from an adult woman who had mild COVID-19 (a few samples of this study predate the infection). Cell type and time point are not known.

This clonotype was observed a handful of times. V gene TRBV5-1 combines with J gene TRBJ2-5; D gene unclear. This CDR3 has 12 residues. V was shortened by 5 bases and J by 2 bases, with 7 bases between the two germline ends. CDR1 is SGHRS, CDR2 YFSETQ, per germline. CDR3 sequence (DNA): TGCGCCAGCAGTCAAGGGCAAGAGACCCAGTACTTC. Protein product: CASSQGQETQYF.

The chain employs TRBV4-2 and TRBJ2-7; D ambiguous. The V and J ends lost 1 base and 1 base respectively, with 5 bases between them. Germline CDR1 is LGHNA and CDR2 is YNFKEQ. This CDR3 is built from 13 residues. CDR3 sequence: CASSQVPSYEQYF. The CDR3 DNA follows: TGTGCCAGCAGCCAAGTTCCATCCTACGAGCAGTACTTC.

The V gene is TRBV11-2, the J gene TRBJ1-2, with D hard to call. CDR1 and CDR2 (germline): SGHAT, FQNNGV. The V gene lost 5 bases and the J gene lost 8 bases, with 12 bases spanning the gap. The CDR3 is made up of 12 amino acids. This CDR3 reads CASSRALRGYTF. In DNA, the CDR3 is TGTGCCAGCAGCCGCGCTTTGAGGGGCTACACCTTC.

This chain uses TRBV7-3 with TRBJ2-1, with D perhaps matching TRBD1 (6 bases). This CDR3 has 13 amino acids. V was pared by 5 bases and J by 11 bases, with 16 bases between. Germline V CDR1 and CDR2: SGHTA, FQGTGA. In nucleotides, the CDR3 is TGTGCCAGCAGCGACTTACCACAGGGAAAGCAGTTCTTC. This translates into CASSDLPQGKQFF.

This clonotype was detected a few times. The DNA for the CDR3 is TGCAGCGTGGACTCCCCAGGGGCGACTAACTATGGCTACACCTTC. Its protein is CSVDSPGATNYGYTF. V and J are TRBV29-1 and TRBJ1-2, with D perhaps matching TRBD1 (6 bases). V gave up 6 bases and J gave up 0 bases, with 17 bases separating them. Germline CDR1 SQVTM, CDR2 ANQGSEA. The CDR3 has 15 residues.

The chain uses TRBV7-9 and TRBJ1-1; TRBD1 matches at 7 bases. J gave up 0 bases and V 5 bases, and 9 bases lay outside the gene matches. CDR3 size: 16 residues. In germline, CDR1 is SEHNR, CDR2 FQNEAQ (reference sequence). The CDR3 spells CASSPRTGGLNTEAFF. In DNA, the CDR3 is TGTGCCAGCAGCCCACGGACAGGAGGATTGAACACTGAAGCTTTCTTT.

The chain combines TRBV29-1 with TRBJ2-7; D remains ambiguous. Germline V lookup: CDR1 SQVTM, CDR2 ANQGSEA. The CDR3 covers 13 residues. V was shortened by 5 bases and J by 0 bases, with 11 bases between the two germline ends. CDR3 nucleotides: TGCAGCGTTCGTGTGGGTGGCTCCTACGAGCAGTACTTC. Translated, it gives CSVRVGGSYEQYF.

CDR3 residues: CASSLSRRGGRYEQFF. The CDR3 bases are TGTGCCAGCAGTTTATCGCGGCGGGGGGGCCGGTATGAGCAGTTCTTC. The gene calls are TRBV12-3 or TRBV12-4 and TRBJ2-1; 9 positions match TRBD2. This CDR3 has 16 amino acids. After removal of 2 bases from V and 8 bases from J, the junction contained 10 bases not matched to a gene.

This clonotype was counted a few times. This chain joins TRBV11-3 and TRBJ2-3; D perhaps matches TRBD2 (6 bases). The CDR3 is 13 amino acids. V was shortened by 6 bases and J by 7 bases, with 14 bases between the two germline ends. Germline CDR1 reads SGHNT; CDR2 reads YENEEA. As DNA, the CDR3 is TGTGCCAGCAGGGGAGGACAATCTAATACGCAGTATTTT. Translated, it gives CASRGGQSNTQYF.

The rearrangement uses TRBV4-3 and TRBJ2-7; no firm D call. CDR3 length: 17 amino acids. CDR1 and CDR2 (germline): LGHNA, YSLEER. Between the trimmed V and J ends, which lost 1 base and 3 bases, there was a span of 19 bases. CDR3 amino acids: CASSQVFATSFLYEQYF. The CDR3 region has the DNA TGCGCCAGCAGCCAAGTCTTCGCTACCTCCTTTCTCTACGAGCAGTACTTC.

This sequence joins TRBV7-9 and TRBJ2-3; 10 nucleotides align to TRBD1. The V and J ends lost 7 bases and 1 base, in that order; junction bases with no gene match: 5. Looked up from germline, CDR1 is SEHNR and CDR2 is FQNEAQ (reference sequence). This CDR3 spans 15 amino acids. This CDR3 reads CASNRGQGRTDTQYF. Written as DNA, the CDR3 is TGTGCCAGCAACCGGGGACAGGGGCGCACAGATACGCAGTATTTT.

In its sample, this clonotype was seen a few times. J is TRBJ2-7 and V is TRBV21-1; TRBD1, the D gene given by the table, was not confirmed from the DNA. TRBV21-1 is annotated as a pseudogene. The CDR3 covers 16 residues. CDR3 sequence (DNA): TGTGCCAGCAGCACTTCCGGGGGAACGAGCTCCTACGAGCAGTACTTC. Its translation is CASSTSGGTSSYEQYF.

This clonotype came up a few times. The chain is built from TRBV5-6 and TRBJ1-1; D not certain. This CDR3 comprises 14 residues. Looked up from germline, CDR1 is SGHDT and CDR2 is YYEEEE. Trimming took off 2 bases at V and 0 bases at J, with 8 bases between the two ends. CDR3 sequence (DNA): TGTGCCAGCAGCTTTGTCGAGCTGAACACTGAAGCTTTCTTT. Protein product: CASSFVELNTEAFF. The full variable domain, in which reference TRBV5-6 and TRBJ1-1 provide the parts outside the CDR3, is DAGVTQSPTHLIKTRGQQVTLRCSPKSGHDTVSWYQQALGQGPQFIFQYYEEEERQRGNFPDRFSGHQFPNYSSELNVNALLLGDSALYLCASSFVELNTEAFFGQGTRLTVV.

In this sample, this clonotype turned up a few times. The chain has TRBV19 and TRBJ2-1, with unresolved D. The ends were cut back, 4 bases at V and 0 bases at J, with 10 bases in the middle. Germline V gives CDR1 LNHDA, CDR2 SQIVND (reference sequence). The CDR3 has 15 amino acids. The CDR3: CASSSRLSSYNEQFF. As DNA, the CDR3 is TGTGCCAGTAGTAGTCGACTGAGCTCCTACAATGAGCAGTTCTTC.

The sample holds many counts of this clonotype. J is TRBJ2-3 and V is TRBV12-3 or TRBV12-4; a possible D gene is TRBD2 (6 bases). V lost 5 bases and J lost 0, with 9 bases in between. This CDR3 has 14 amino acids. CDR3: CASSLGGSTDTQYF. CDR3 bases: TGTGCCAGCAGTCTGGGGGGTAGCACAGATACGCAGTATTTT.

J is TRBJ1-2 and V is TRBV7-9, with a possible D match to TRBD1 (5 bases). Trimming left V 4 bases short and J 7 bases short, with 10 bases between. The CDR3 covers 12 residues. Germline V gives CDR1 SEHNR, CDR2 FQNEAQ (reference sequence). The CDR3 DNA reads TGTGCCAGCAGCTCAGGGAGAGGTGGCTACACCTTC. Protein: CASSSGRGGYTF.

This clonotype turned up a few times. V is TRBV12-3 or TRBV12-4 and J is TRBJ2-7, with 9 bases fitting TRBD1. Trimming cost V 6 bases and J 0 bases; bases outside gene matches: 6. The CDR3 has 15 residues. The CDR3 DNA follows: TGTGCCAGCAGGCCAACAGGGGGCGGCTCCTACGAGCAGTACTTC. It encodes CASRPTGGGSYEQYF.

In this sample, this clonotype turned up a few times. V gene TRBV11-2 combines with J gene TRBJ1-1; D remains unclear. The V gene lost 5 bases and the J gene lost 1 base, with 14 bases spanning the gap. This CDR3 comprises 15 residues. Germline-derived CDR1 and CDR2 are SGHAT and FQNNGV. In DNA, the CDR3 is TGTGCCAGCAGCCTGTTCGGACGGAGGAACACTGAAGCTTTCTTT. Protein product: CASSLFGRRNTEAFF.

As DNA, the CDR3 is TGTGCCAGCAGCCGGGGTGGTGCTGGAGAGACCCAGTACTTC. Protein product: CASSRGGAGETQYF. The chain has TRBV7-3 and TRBJ2-5; tentative D call: TRBD2 (5 bases). V was pared by 5 bases and J by 4 bases, with 14 bases between. Looked up from germline, CDR1 is SGHTA and CDR2 is FQGTGA. CDR3 length: 14 residues.

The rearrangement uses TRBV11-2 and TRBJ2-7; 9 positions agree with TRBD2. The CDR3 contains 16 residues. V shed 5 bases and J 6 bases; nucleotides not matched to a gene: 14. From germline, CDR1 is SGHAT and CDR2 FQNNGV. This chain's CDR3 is CASSPGASGKVGEQYF. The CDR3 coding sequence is TGTGCCAGCAGCCCCGGGGCTAGCGGGAAGGTGGGCGAGCAGTACTTC.

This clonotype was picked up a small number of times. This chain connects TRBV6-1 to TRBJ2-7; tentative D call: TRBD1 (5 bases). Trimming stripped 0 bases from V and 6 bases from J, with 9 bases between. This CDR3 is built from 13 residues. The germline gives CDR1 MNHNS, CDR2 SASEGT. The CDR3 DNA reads TGTGCCAGCAGTGAAGCGGGGCCTCTCGAGCAGTACTTC. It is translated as CASSEAGPLEQYF.